The rows below give T cell receptor beta chains drawn from one sample of a study of blood T cell repertoires in COVID-19. Libraries were prepared by immunoSEQ multiplex PCR; TCRdb keeps only in-frame clonotypes and omits some of them. The sample lists over 70,000 clones, approximately 84% occurring once. Sample: peripheral blood. Receptor source: a man in his sixties with COVID-19, enrolled during active disease. CDR3s include the opening cysteine and the closing phenylalanine or tryptophan. The D gene is left open where the match is weak. Rows may omit the clone size; those that give it use once, few, many or a size class.

d_call j_call clone_size v_call cdr3_nt cdr3_aa
TRBD1 TRBJ1-2 - TRBV24-1 TGTGCCACCAGTGATTTGCGTCCAGGGGGCTATGGCTACACCTTC CATSDLRPGGYGYTF
TRBD1 TRBJ1-2 - TRBV5-4 TGTGCCAGCAGCTTGGGAGCTGGGACAGTTGTTGGCTACACCTTC CASSLGAGTVVGYTF
- TRBJ2-7 many TRBV14 TGTGCCAGCAGCCAAGACCACTCGGACGAGCAGTACTTC CASSQDHSDEQYF
TRBD1 TRBJ2-2 - TRBV2 TGTGCCAGCAGTTCCTATGACAGGGGAGGCATGAGCGGGGAGCTGTTTTTT CASSSYDRGGMSGELFF
- TRBJ1-1 - TRBV6-1 TGTGCCAGCAGTGCGTGGGGGGGGCGCGGAAACACTGAAGCTTTCTTT CASSAWGGRGNTEAFF
TRBD1 TRBJ1-5 - TRBV11-3 TGTGCCAGCAGCCTCACCGACAGGGGCAATCAGCCCCAGCATTTT CASSLTDRGNQPQHF
- TRBJ1-6 once TRBV27 TGTGCCAGCAGAGAGTGGGAGCAAAATAATTCACCCCTCCACTTT CASREWEQNNSPLHF
TRBD1 TRBJ1-6 - TRBV13 TGTGCCAGCAGCACTGACAGGGGAACTAGTCTCTCCTATAATTCACCCCTCCACTTT CASSTDRGTSLSYNSPLHF
- TRBJ2-2 - TRBV27 TGTGCCAGCAGTTTCCAAGAGCCAGGGGACACCGGGGAGCTGTTTTTT CASSFQEPGDTGELFF
- TRBJ2-5 - TRBV6-5 TGTGCCAGCAGGGCCGGACAGTTTCAAGAGACCCAGTACTTC CASRAGQFQETQYF
- TRBJ2-3 - TRBV7-2 TGTGCCAGCAGCTTACAGATTCTCGGCACAGATACGCAGTATTTT CASSLQILGTDTQYF
- TRBJ1-4 once TRBV21-1 TGTGCCAGCAGCCTCCGGGACAGAGACCGAACTAATGAAAAACTGTTTTTT CASSLRDRDRTNEKLFF